Here is one T cell receptor (beta chain) with its context. Its antigen has not been determined. No per-base quality is available; no much larger clone lies one base away. This sample is drawn from a study of blood T cells in healthy people across ages (dated by TCRdb to the mid-2010s). As for the study more broadly: In model experiments, template switching captured about one uniquely barcoded TCR beta cDNA molecule for every two T cells. To track age-related changes in TCR beta repertoire diversity, the study relied on deep sequencing normalized with unique cDNA molecular identifiers. Four age groups were formed from the donors: young (average roughly 16 years), middle-aged (less than 40), aged (about 62) and long-lived (more than 75). The study analyzed two additional independent replicas of 1 million unique cDNA reads from the same blood draw for two donors, one aged 18 to 30 and one aged 80 or older. The research as a whole found: Observed TCR beta diversity per million T cells fell roughly linearly with age, and a significant reduction was already apparent by age around 36. Observed TCR beta diversity correlated strongly with the percentage of naive T cells measured by flow cytometry. Donor CMV infection status was unknown, potentially confounding age-related changes in expanded clonotypes. Compared with the aged group, the long-lived group had more naive CD4+ T cells, fewer expanded clones and increased TCR diversity, suggesting age selection. Estimates of total diversity from one million sequenced T cells were regarded as lower bounds and underestimates. Bulk unsorted PBMC profiling prevented conclusive comparison of naive and antigen-experienced compartments.

Donors were 39 systemically healthy Caucasian individuals from Russia aged roughly 6 to 90 years. Each donor gave 8 to 10 milliliters of peripheral blood, collected into EDTA-treated Vacutainer tubes. Ficoll-Paque density-gradient centrifugation was used to isolate PBMCs, with at least 7 million obtained per sample. Trizol reagent was used to extract total RNA from PBMCs, with at least 5.5 micrograms per sample. The percentages of naive CD45RAhigh/CD27high T cells were determined by flow cytometry on a PBMC aliquot from every donor. Compared with germline, V lacks 3 bases and J lacks 4 bases; bases without a gene match: 6. From its cysteine to its phenylalanine, the CDR3 spans 14 amino acids. Only CDR3 DNA is held: 42 bases, read in frame from base 1. The germline V gene gives CDR1 as MGHRA and CDR2 as YSYEKL. The library was prepared using 5' RACE. The data were produced on an Illumina HiSeq 2500. A second PCR of about 7 to 12 cycles was run with a J-beta primer mix and a sample-barcoded 5' primer. A unique molecular identifier was introduced onto each TCR beta cDNA molecule by a template-switch 5' adaptor carrying 12 random nucleotides. Each sample yielded at least 2.5 million CDR3-containing paired-end reads. All of the RNA was converted into first-strand cDNA using the Mint cDNA synthesis kit, with a TRBC-specific oligonucleotide serving as the primer. Following uracil-DNA glycosylase treatment, a first 18-cycle PCR with universal primers M1SS and BC2_uni_R was performed on all cDNA. As for the authors' bioinformatics: For normalization, 1 million high-quality reads, each with a distinct molecular identifier, were randomly selected from each sample. Instead of being binned into consensus sequences, reads with shared molecular identifiers were discarded. CDR3 identification, clonotype clustering and error correction used MiTCR with a Q25 quality threshold and the strictest error-elimination algorithm. A nonparametric unseen species model using Euler transformation provided a lower-bound estimate of total TCR beta diversity. TCRdb's own reprocessing of the public reads used fastp at Q25 and MiXCR and kept productive beta chains. Rows merge per CDR3 protein into single entries with the most common DNA and genes. These V and J calls originate from TCRdb's pipeline instead of the authors' own analysis. Here the sample has approximately 760,000 distinct CDR3 sequences; around 25% occur a single time. Together, the top ten hold more than 7.5% of the sample.

This sample was shared with a second study, whose subject was T cells of mothers and their children. Taken from the second paper: Nine systemically healthy Caucasian individuals, comprising three mothers and their six children, were included as donors. cDNA synthesis consumed the entire amount of extracted RNA, loaded at approximately 1.4 ug RNA in each 15 ul reaction. In the second PCR, the M1S primer introduced both the sample barcodes and 2-4 random nucleotides. More than 8 million TCR beta CDR3 reads were obtained from each mother, and about 3 million reads were obtained from each child. In both related and unrelated pairs, thymic selection shapes the output of TCR recombination in a similar way, with inherited differences having only a minor effect. Normalized repertoire overlap was always slightly but never significantly higher in related than unrelated mother-child pairs. No persistent microchimeric T cell clones were found, with a detection sensitivity of approximately 110 clones per million clonotypes. In the study, deep NGS was used to compare the TCR beta repertoires of mothers and children, and features distinguishing related mother-child pairs from unrelated individuals were sought. On average, the children were roughly 11 +/- 4 years old, while the mothers were about 38 +/- 4 years old. After adapter ligation was performed with NEBNext reagents, the libraries were sequenced on an Illumina HiSeq 2000 with 100+100 nt paired-end reads. To avoid cross-contamination, the mother libraries and the child libraries were prepared a month apart and sequenced in separate runs. For each donor, somewhere between about 500,000 and 2,300,000 distinct TCR beta clonotypes were identified. Naive TCR beta clonotypes were estimated from low-frequency clonotypes matched to each donor's FACS-determined naive share, without sorting.

Sample: blood. The V gene is TRBV4-1 and the J gene is TRBJ2-7; 7 nucleotides in the junction match TRBD2. This sequence was found in a boy aged 5-17 years in good health. At the DNA level, the sequence is TGCGCCAGCAGCCATGGGCGGGAGAGTTACGAGCAGTACTTC. Its product reads: CASSHGRESYEQYF.